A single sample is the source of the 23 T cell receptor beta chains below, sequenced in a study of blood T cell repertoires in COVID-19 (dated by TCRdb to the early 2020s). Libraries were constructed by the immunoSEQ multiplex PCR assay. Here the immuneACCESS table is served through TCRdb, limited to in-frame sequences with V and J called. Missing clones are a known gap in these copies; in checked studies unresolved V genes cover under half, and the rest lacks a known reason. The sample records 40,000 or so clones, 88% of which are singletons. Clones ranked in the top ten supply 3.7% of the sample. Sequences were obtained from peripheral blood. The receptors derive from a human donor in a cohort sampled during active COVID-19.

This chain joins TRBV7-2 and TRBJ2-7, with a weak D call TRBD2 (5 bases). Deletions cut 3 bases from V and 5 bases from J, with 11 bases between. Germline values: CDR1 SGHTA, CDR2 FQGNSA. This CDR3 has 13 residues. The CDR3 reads CASSFGPGDEQYF. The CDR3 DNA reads TGTGCCAGCAGCTTCGGGCCCGGGGACGAGCAGTACTTC.

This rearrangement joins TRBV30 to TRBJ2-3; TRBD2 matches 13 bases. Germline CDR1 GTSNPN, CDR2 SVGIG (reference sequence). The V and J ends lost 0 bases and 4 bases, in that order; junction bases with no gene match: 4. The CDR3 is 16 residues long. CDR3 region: CAWSVGLAGWADTQYF. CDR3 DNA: TGTGCCTGGAGTGTGGGACTAGCGGGATGGGCAGATACGCAGTATTTT.

The CDR3 nucleotides are TGTGCCAGCAGCTTAGAGGGACAGGCGCCCCTCCACTTT. Its translation is CASSLEGQAPLHF. V usage is TRBV7-2 and J usage is TRBJ1-6; 8 nucleotides match TRBD1. With 1 base clipped from V and 13 bases from J, the junction kept 3 bases outside the gene matches. Germline CDR1 and CDR2: SGHTA and FQGNSA. The CDR3 totals 13 residues. Supplemented by reference TRBV7-2 and TRBJ1-6, the full variable domain reads GAGVSQSPSNKVTEKGKDVELRCDPISGHTALYWYRQSLGQGLEFLIYFQGNSAPDKSGLPSDRFSAERTGGSVSTLTIQRTQQEDSAVYLCASSLEGQAPLHFGNGTRLTVT.

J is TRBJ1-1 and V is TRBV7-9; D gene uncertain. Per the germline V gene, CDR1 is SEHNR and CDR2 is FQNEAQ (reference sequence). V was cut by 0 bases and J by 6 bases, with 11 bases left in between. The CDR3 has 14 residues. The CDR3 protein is CASSLALGIPEAFF. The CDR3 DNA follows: TGTGCCAGCAGCTTAGCGCTGGGCATTCCTGAAGCTTTCTTT.

The chain's CDR3 is CSASPSSGSYEQYF. The CDR3 DNA sequence: TGCAGCGCATCTCCGTCTAGCGGCTCCTACGAGCAGTACTTC. The chain uses TRBV29-1 and TRBJ2-7, with 7 bases matching TRBD2. The CDR3 covers 14 residues. V lost 7 bases, J lost 0 bases, and 9 bases stayed unmatched. Germline loops: CDR1 SQVTM, CDR2 ANQGSEA.

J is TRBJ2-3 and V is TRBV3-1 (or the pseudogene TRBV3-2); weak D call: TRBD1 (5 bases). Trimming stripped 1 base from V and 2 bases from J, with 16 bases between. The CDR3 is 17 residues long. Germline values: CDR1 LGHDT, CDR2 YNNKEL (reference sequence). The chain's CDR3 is CASSQVGRGELTDTQYF. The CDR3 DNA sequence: TGTGCCAGCAGCCAAGTGGGGCGAGGAGAACTCACAGATACGCAGTATTTT.

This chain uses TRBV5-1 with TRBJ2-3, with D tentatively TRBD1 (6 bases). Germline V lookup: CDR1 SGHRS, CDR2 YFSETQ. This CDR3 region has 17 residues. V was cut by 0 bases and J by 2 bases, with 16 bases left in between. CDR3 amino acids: CASSLGSGQLYTDTQYF. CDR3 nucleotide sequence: TGCGCCAGCAGCTTGGGGTCGGGACAACTCTACACAGATACGCAGTATTTT.

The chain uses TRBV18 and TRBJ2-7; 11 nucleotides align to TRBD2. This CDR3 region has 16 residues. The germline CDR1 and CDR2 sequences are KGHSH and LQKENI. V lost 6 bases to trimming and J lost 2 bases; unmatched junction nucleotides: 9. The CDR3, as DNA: TGTGCCAGCTCCGAGGCAAATAGCGGGAGGGCCTACGAGCAGTACTTC. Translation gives CASSEANSGRAYEQYF.

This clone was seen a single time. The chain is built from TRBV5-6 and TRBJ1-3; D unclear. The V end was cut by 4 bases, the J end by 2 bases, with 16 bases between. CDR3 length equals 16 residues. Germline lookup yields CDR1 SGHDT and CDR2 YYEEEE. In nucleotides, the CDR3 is TGTGCCAGCAGCAATCCCTCGGCAGGTACTGGAAACACCATATATTTT. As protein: CASSNPSAGTGNTIYF.

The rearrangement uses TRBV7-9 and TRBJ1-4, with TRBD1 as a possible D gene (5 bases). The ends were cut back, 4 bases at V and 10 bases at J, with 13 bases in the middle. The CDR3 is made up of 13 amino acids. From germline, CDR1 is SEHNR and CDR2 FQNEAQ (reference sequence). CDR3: CASSSRVPGKLFF. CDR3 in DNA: TGTGCCAGCAGCTCCAGGGTACCCGGAAAACTGTTTTTT.

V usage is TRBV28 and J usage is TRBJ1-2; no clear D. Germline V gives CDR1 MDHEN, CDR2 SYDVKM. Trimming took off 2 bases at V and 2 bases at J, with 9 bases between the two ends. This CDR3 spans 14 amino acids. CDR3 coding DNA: TGTGCCAGCAGTTTAACCAACTCCAACTATGGCTACACCTTC. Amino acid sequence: CASSLTNSNYGYTF.

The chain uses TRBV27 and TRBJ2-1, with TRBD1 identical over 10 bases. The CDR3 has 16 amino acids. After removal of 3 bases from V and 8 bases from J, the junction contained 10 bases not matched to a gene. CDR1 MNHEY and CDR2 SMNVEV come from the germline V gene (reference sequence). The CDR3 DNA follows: TGTGCCAGCAGTTTCCTCCGGGACAGGGGAATAGATGAGCAGTTCTTC. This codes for CASSFLRDRGIDEQFF.

In DNA form, the CDR3 reads TGTGCCAGCAGCCAGGGACTAGCGGGGCCTTTTTCCTCCTACGAGCAGTACTTC. Its protein product is CASSQGLAGPFSSYEQYF. The rearrangement links TRBV3-1 (or the pseudogene TRBV3-2) to TRBJ2-7, with 13 nucleotides matching TRBD2. V shed 3 bases, J shed 0 bases, and the junction held 8 bases outside the gene matches. Germline CDR1 is LGHDT and CDR2 is YNNKEL (reference sequence). The CDR3 has 18 residues.

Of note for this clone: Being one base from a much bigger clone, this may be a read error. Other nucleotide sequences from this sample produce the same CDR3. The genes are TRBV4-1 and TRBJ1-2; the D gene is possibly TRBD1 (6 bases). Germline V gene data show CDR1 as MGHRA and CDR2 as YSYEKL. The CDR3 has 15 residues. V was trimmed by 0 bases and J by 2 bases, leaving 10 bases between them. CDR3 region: CASSQEDRKNYGYTF. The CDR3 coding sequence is TGCGCCAGCAGCCAAGAGGACAGAAAAAACTATGGCTACACCTTC.

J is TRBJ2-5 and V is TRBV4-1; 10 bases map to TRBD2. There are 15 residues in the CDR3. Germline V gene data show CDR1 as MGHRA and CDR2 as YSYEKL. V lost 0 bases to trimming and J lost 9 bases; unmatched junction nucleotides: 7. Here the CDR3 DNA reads TGCGCCAGCAGCCAAGAGGATAGCGGGGGGTTGGCCCAGTACTTC. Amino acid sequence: CASSQEDSGGLAQYF.

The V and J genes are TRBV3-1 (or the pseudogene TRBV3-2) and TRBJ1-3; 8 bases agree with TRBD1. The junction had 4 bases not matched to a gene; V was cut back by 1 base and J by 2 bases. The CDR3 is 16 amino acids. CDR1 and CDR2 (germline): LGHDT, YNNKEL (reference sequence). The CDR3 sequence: CASSQVQGAPGNTIYF. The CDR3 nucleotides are TGTGCCAGCAGCCAAGTCCAGGGGGCCCCTGGAAACACCATATATTTT.

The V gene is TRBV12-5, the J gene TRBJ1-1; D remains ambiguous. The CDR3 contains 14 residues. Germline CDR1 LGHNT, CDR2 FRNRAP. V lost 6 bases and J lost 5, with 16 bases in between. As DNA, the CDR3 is TGTGCTAGTGGCCTTGGTCCGCCTAAAACTGAAGCTTTCTTT. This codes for CASGLGPPKTEAFF.

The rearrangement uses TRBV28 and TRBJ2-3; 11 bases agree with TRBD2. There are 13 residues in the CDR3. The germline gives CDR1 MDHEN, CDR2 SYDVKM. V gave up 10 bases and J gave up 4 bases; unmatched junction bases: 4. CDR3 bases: TGTGCCACCTTGACTAGCGGGGCAGATACGCAGTATTTT. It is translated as CATLTSGADTQYF.

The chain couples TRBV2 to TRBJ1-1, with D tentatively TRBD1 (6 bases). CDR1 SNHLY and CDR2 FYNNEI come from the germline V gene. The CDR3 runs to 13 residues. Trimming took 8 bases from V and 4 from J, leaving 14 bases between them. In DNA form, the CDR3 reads TGTGCCAGCCAACGTACAGGGTCCACTGAAGCTTTCTTT. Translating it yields CASQRTGSTEAFF.

This CDR3 is CTSSSGCLCTSRANVLTF. CDR3 nucleotide sequence: TGCACCAGCAGCAGCGGGTGTTTGTGCACAAGTCGGGCCAACGTCCTGACTTTC. The chain recombines TRBV1 with TRBJ2-6; TRBD2, as called in the table, went unchecked against the DNA. TRBV1 is labeled a pseudogene. The CDR3 sequence is 18 residues long.

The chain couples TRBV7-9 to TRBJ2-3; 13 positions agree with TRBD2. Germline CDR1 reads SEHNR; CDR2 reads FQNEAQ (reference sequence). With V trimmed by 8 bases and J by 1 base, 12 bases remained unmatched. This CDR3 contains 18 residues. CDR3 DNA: TGTGCCAGCGCTACGGGACTAGCGGGACGGCCCGGCACAGATACGCAGTATTTT. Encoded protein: CASATGLAGRPGTDTQYF.

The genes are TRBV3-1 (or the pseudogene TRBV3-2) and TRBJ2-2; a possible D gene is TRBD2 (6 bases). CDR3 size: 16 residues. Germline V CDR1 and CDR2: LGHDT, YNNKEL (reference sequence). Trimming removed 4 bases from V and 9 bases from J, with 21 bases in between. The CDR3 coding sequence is TGTGCCAGCAGCCGAGATGAGACTAGAAAGAACCGGGAGCTGTTTTTT. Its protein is CASSRDETRKNRELFF.

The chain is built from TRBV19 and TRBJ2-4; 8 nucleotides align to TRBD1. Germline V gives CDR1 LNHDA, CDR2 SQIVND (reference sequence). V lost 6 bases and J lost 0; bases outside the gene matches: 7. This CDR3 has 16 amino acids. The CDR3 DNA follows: TGTGCCAGTAGACCTCCGGGACAGGTAGCCAAAAACATTCAGTACTTC. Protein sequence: CASRPPGQVAKNIQYF. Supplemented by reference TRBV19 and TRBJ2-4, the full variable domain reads DGGITQSPKYLFRKEGQNVTLSCEQNLNHDAMYWYRQDPGQGLRLIYYSQIVNDFQKGDIAEGYSVSREKKESFPLTVTSAQKNPTAFYLCASRPPGQVAKNIQYFGAGTRLSVL.